One and the same sample provided the 10 T cell receptor beta chains below, sequenced in a study of beta chain features in type 1 diabetes (dated by TCRdb to between 2018 and 2020). Libraries were prepared through the immunoSEQ multiplex PCR assay. The entire isolated RNA was reverse transcribed using the High Capacity cDNA Reverse Transcription Kit, and thus expressed TCRB transcripts were sequenced. TCRdb stores this immuneACCESS table with in-frame sequences only. Part of the clones is absent; in the studies checked, under half of the shortfall reflects unresolved V genes, and no reason is known for the rest. Across this sample there are 150,000 to 190,000 clones, with over 8.5% seen only once. The leading ten clones occupy over 2% of the sample. Sequenced: central memory CD4+ T cells from blood. These TCRs come from a man younger than 35 in good health.

The rearrangement links TRBV2 to TRBJ2-4, with a weak D call TRBD1 (5 bases). The CDR3 loop spans 15 amino acids. CDR1 is SNHLY and CDR2 is FYNNEI in the germline V gene. Trimming removed 2 bases from V and 4 bases from J, with 12 bases in between. CDR3 amino acids: CASSESVTVKNIQYF. CDR3 DNA sequence: TGTGCCAGCAGTGAATCTGTGACAGTGAAAAACATTCAGTACTTC.

The gene calls are TRBV7-2 and TRBJ1-5; perhaps TRBD1 as D (6 bases). Between the trimmed V and J ends, which lost 3 bases and 4 bases, there was a span of 7 bases. This CDR3 comprises 13 residues. Germline V gives CDR1 SGHTA, CDR2 FQGNSA. The CDR3 nucleotides read TGTGCCAGCAGCTTGGACAGAAATCAGCCCCAGCATTTT. It encodes CASSLDRNQPQHF. Using reference TRBV7-2 and TRBJ1-5 for the parts outside the CDR3, the full variable domain is GAGVSQSPSNKVTEKGKDVELRCDPISGHTALYWYRQSLGQGLEFLIYFQGNSAPDKSGLPSDRFSAERTGGSVSTLTIQRTQQEDSAVYLCASSLDRNQPQHFGDGTRLSIL.

This clone was picked up a small number of times. The genes are TRBV4-3 and TRBJ2-7; D uncertain. The V and J ends lost 2 bases and 7 bases respectively, with 12 bases between them. The CDR3 length is 13 residues. The germline V gene encodes CDR1 LGHNA and CDR2 YSLEER. CDR3 in amino acids: CASSQTPADEQYF. Here the CDR3 DNA reads TGCGCCAGCAGCCAAACCCCAGCAGATGAGCAGTACTTC.

This clone has just a few counts. The chain links TRBV4-1 to TRBJ1-1; D unresolved. V was pared by 1 base and J by 1 base, with 4 bases between. Germline CDR1 MGHRA, CDR2 YSYEKL. The length of the CDR3 is 13 residues. CDR3: CASSQAPNTEAFF. In DNA, the CDR3 is TGCGCCAGCAGCCAAGCGCCGAACACTGAAGCTTTCTTT.

This clone was found a few times. The chain has TRBV7-9 and TRBJ1-6; no reliable D call. Between the trimmed V and J ends, which lost 0 bases and 13 bases, there was a span of 10 bases. This CDR3 contains 13 residues. Germline lookup yields CDR1 SEHNR and CDR2 FQNEAQ (reference sequence). The CDR3 here is CASSLAGVPPLHF. The CDR3, as DNA: TGTGCCAGCAGCTTAGCCGGCGTACCTCCCCTCCACTTT.

This clone was seen more than once but under ten times. V and J are TRBV7-2 and TRBJ2-1; D not certain. The germline CDR1 and CDR2 sequences are SGHTA and FQGNSA. The CDR3 has 16 residues. Trimming pared 5 bases from V and 4 bases from J, leaving 18 bases between. This chain's CDR3 is CASSVVRNEPYNEQFF. The DNA of the CDR3 is TGTGCCAGCAGCGTTGTTAGGAACGAGCCTTACAATGAGCAGTTCTTC.

This clone is medium-sized (0.01 to 0.1%) by share. This sequence joins TRBV30 and TRBJ2-3, with 10 nucleotides matching TRBD2. Germline-derived CDR1 and CDR2 are GTSNPN and SVGIG (reference sequence). This CDR3 region has 14 residues. V dropped 3 bases and J dropped 3; count of bases not matched to a gene: 3. The CDR3 is CAWRLAGRTDTQYF. The CDR3 DNA reads as TGTGCCTGGAGACTAGCGGGGAGGACAGATACGCAGTATTTT.

This chain links TRBV4-3 with TRBJ2-1; 7 bases are shared with TRBD2. V gave up 0 bases and J gave up 2 bases; unmatched junction bases: 7. The CDR3 consists of 17 residues. The V gene's germline CDR1 is LGHNA and CDR2 YSLEER. The CDR3 DNA is TGCGCCAGCAGCCAAGATTATGGCGGGAGCACCTACAATGAGCAGTTCTTC. This sequence encodes CASSQDYGGSTYNEQFF.

The genes are TRBV27 and TRBJ1-2; D is perhaps TRBD1 (5 bases). Germline V CDR1 and CDR2: MNHEY, SMNVEV (reference sequence). Deletions cut 5 bases from V and 7 bases from J, with 11 bases between. CDR3 length equals 12 residues. The CDR3 sequence is CASSPPRGGYTF. CDR3 sequence (DNA): TGTGCCAGCAGTCCCCCAAGGGGTGGCTACACCTTC.

DNA for the CDR3: TGTGCCAGCAGTTTCGGACGAGACCTCCTCCCCTGGGGCTACACCTTC. Translated: CASSFGRDLLPWGYTF. V gene TRBV2 combines with J gene TRBJ1-2; no firm D call. CDR3 length: 16 amino acids. Germline CDR1 and CDR2: SNHLY and FYNNEI. Deletions cut 5 bases from V and 8 bases from J, with 24 bases between.